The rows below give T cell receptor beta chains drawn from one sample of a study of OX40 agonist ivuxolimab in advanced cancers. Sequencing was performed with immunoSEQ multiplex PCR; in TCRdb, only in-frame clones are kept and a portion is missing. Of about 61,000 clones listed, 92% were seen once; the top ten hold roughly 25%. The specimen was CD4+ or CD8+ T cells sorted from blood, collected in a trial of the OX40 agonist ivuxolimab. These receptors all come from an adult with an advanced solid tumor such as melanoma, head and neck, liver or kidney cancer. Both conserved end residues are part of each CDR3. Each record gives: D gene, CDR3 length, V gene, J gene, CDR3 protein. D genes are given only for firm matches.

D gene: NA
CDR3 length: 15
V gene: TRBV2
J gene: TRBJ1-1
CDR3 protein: CASSERAVTNTEAFF

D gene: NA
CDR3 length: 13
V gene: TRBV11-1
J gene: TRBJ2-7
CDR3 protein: CASSMTDPYEQYF

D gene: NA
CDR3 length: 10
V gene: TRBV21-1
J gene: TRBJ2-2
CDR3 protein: CASSKGELFF

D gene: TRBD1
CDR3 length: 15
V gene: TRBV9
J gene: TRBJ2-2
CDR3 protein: CASSAHTGATGELFF

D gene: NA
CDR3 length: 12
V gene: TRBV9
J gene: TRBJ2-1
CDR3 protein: CASSVGYNEQFF

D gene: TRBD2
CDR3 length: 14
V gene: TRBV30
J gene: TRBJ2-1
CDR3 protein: CAWSLGSGGNEQFF

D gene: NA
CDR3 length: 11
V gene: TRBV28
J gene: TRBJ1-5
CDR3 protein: CASSQNQPQHF

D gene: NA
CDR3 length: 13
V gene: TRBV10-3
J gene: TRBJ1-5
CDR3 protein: CAISPEDNQPQHF

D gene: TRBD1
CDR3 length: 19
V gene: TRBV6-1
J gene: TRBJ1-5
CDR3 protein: CASSEARGDRTHSNQPQHF

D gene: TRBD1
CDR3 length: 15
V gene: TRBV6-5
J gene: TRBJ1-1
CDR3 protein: CASSWGQGENTEAFF

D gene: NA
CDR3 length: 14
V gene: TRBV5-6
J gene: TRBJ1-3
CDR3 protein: CASSWATGGNTIYF

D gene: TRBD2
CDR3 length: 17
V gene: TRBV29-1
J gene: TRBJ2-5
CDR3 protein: CSAGGTSGSQVGETQYF

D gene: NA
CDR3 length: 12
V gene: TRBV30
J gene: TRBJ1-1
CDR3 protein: CAWSTGNSEAFF

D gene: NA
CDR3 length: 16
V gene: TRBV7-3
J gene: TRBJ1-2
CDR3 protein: CASSLLGGQGLYGYTF

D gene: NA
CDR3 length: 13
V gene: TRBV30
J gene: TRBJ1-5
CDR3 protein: CAWSGGWNQPQHF

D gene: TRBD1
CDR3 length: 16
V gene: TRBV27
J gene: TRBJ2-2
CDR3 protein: CASSSYDRANTGELFF

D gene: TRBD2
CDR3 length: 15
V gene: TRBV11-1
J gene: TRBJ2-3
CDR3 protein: CASSLGGGGADTQYF

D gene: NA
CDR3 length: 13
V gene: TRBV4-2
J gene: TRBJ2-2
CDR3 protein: CASSHTVFGELFF

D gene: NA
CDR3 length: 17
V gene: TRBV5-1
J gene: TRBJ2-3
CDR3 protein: CASSLAATGPYTDTQYF

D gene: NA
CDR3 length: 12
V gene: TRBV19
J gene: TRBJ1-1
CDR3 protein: CASSIDHTEAFF

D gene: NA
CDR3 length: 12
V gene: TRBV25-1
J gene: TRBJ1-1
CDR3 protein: CASSGDYTEAFF

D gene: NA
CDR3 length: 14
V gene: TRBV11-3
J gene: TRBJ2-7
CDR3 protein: CASSLDPRGSEQYF

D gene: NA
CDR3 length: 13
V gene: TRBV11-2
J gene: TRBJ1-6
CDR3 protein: CASSLGRNSPLHF

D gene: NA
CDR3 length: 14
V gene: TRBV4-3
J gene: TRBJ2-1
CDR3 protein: CASSQSGPYNEQFF

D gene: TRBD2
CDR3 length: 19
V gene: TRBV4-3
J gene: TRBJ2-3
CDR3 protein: CASSQDGSGGAFSTDTQYF

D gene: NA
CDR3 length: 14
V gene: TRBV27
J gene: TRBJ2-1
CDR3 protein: CASSINPYYNEQFF

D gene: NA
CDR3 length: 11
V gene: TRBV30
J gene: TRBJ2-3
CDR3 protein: CAWSPGDTQYF

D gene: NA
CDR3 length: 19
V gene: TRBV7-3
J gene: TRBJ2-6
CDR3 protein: CASGIIKGFGPSGANVLTF

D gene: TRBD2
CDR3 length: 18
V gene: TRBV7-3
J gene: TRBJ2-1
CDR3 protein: CASSLSSFPAGVDNEQFF

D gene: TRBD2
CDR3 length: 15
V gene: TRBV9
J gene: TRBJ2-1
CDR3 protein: CASSVVRAGGLEQFF

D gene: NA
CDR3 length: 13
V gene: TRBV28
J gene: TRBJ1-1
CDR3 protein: CASRRQVNTEAFF

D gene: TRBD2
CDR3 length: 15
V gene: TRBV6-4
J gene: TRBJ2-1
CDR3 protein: CASSDGLAGDNEQFF

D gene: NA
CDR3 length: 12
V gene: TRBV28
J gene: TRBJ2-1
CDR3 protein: CASSLGATEQFF